The T cell receptor beta chain described here comes from a study of identical twins. Template switching supplied a universal primer site; unique molecular identifiers were carried on the cDNA. TCRdb passed the 5' RACE reads through MiXCR, listing each CDR3 protein once. The sample consists of 500,000 or so distinct CDR3 sequences, approximately 22% of them appearing once. J lost 6 bases, V lost 1 base, and 4 bases had no gene match. The CDR3 runs 15 residues. The germline V gene has CDR1 DFQATT and CDR2 SNEGSKA (reference sequence). The study, taken as a whole, reports: Models, which agreed with sharing between unrelated individuals, nonetheless underestimated the out-of-frame TCR alpha sharing seen in monozygotic twins. Within twin pairs, the out-of-frame alpha sequences they shared showed excess low generation probability.

Details on this clonotype: Antigen: not known.

The sample was also reused in another study, on T cells expressing NK-cell markers. That study reports: Four donors showed these clonotypes also leading the CD3+CD56-NKG2C+ fraction.

The sample was CD4+ T cells sorted from blood. This sequence was found in a woman aged 18-30 years in good health. The rearrangement joins TRBV20-1 to TRBJ1-6; 9 positions match TRBD1. The CDR3 is CSARGTGAFNSPLHF. Written as DNA, the CDR3 is TGCAGTGCTAGAGGGACAGGGGCCTTTAATTCACCCCTCCACTTT.